The clone carrying this TCR beta chain was recorded at least ten times. Its antigen is not identified. This record comes from a study of T cell repertoires in cytomegalovirus infection. Notes on the study in general: Based on cumulative public TCR beta family frequency, carriers of CMV plus the relevant HLA were identified. The ex vivo response was dominated by HLA-C-restricted CMV-specific TCR beta clonotypes.

MiXCR, run by TCRdb on the reads, gives a single entry per CDR3 protein. The sample has about 770,000 distinct CDR3 sequences, 25% to 30% seen once. V was shortened by 2 bases and J by 2 bases, with 28 bases between the two germline ends. Germline assignment: CDR1 KGHSH and CDR2 LQKENI. This CDR3 comprises 20 residues. The chain links TRBV18 to TRBJ2-7; D unclear. Here the sequenced sample was cultured CD8+ T cells from PBMCs, taken from culture after CMV antigen stimulation. The sequence derives from a human donor in good health (CMV status not recorded). Some clones in this sample may be carry-over from other donors' samples. CDR3 sequence (DNA): TGTGCCAGCTCACCATTTAATCATATTCCGGCGGTTTTCGGCCCCTACGAGCAGTACTTC. It codes for CASSPFNHIPAVFGPYEQYF.